One sample yielded the 8 T cell receptor beta chains listed below, sequenced in a study of shared clonotypes between healthy human individuals. The method was immunoSEQ multiplex PCR; TCRdb's version includes in-frame clones alone and lacks a portion of them. The data hold over 850,000 clones, with 70% to 80% observed a single time. The sequencing input was memory CD4+ T cells from PBMCs. Described subset: CD45RA-negative fraction. The receptors shown here come from a man younger than 35 in good health. Some clones in this sample may be carry-over from other donors' samples.

The chain couples TRBV4-2 to TRBJ1-4, with D unresolved. The CDR3 loop spans 12 amino acids. Germline V gene sequence: CDR1 LGHNA, CDR2 YNFKEQ. Trimming removed 6 bases from V and 8 bases from J, with 10 bases in between. The chain's CDR3 is CASSRLGEKLFF. CDR3 bases: TGTGCCAGCAGTCGACTGGGGGAAAAACTGTTTTTT.

V and J are TRBV14 and TRBJ2-7; 10 nucleotides line up with TRBD2. With V trimmed by 2 bases and J by 4 bases, 5 bases remained unmatched. CDR3 length: 15 amino acids. Per the germline V gene, CDR1 is SGHDN and CDR2 is FVKESK. CDR3 DNA sequence: TGTGCCAGCAGCCAACTAGCGGGAGCAAGATACGAGCAGTACTTC. Its translation: CASSQLAGARYEQYF.

The chain carries TRBV7-3 and TRBJ2-1; D unclear. This CDR3 spans 15 amino acids. Trimming pared 5 bases from V and 5 bases from J, leaving 16 bases between. Per the germline V gene, CDR1 is SGHTA and CDR2 is FQGTGA. The CDR3 DNA is TGTGCCAGCAGCCAAGGGTCTAGTTGGAACAATGAGCAGTTCTTC. It specifies CASSQGSSWNNEQFF.

This clone showed up just a few times. The chain uses TRBV20-1 and TRBJ1-5; D is unresolved. The CDR3 contains 11 residues. Germline-derived CDR1 and CDR2 are DFQATT and SNEGSKA (reference sequence). Trimming cost V 4 bases and J 7 bases, with 8 bases left between them. CDR3 residues: CSATVDQPQHF. The CDR3 DNA follows: TGCAGTGCTACCGTGGACCAGCCCCAGCATTTT.

The V gene is TRBV28, the J gene TRBJ2-7; TRBD2 agrees at 10 bases. The V segment lost 6 bases and the J segment 2 bases; nucleotides outside the gene matches: 7. The CDR3 spans 15 residues. In germline, CDR1 is MDHEN, CDR2 SYDVKM. CDR3 protein: CASRSASGSPYEQYF. The CDR3 DNA follows: TGTGCCAGCAGAAGTGCTAGCGGGAGTCCCTACGAGCAGTACTTC.

The rearrangement joins TRBV5-1 to TRBJ1-3; 8 bases fit TRBD1. The V and J ends lost 3 bases and 2 bases, in that order; junction bases with no gene match: 16. The CDR3 loop spans 19 amino acids. The germline V gene encodes CDR1 SGHRS and CDR2 YFSETQ. This CDR3 is CASSYLPLGTGIAGNTIYF. CDR3 nucleotides: TGCGCCAGCAGCTACCTACCCCTCGGGACAGGCATCGCTGGAAACACCATATATTTT.

The rearrangement uses TRBV7-3 and TRBJ2-2; D is undetermined. Germline CDR1 SGHTA, CDR2 FQGTGA. With 1 base removed from V and 0 bases from J, the gap between germline ends came to 9 bases. There are 16 residues in the CDR3. The CDR3 bases are TGTGCCAGCAGCTTAATTGGCAGCGCGAACACCGGGGAGCTGTTTTTT. Its translation is CASSLIGSANTGELFF.

V is TRBV9 and J is TRBJ1-2, with TRBD1 identical over 8 bases. The ends lost 4 bases at V and 7 bases at J; junction bases unmatched: 9. The CDR3 contains 14 residues. Germline lookup yields CDR1 SGDLS and CDR2 YYNGEE. The CDR3 DNA is TGTGCCAGCAGCCCCACGGACAGGGCCGTTGGCTACACCTTC. This translates into CASSPTDRAVGYTF.